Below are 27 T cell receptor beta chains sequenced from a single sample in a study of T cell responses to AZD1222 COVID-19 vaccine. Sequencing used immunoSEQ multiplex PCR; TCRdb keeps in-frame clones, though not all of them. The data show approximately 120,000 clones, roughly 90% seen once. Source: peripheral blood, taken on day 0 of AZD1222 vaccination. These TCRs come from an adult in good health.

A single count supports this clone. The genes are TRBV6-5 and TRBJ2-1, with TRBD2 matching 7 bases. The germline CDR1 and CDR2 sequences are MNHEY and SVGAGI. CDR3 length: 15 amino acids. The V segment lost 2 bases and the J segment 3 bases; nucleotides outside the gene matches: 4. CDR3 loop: CASSYDGEGYNEQFF. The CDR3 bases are TGTGCCAGCAGTTACGATGGGGAGGGCTACAATGAGCAGTTCTTC.

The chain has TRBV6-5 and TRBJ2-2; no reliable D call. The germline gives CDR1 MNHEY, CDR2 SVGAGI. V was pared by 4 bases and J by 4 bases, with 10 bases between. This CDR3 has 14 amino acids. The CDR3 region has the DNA TGTGCCAGCAGTTCTAGACTGAGCACCGGGGAGCTGTTTTTT. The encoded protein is CASSSRLSTGELFF.

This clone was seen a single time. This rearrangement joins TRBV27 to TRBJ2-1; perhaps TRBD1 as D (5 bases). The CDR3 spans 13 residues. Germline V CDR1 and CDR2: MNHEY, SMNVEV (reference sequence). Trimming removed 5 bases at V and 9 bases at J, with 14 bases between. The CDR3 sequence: CASSPGPQGEQFF. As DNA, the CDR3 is TGTGCCAGCAGTCCCGGACCTCAGGGTGAGCAGTTCTTC.

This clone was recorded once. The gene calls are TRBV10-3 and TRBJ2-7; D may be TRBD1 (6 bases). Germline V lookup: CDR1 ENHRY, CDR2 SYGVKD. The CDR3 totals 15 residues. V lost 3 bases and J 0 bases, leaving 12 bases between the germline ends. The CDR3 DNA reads TGTGCCATCAGTGAATCTACGGACAGCTCCTACGAGCAGTACTTC. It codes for CAISESTDSSYEQYF.

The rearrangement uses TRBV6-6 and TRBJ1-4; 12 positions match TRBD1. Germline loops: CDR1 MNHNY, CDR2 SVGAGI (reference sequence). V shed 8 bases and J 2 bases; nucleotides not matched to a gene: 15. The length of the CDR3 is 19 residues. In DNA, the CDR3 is TGTGCCAGCCGTCCGTGGGGGACAGGGGGCGCGGAGACTAATGAAAAACTGTTTTTT. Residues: CASRPWGTGGAETNEKLFF.

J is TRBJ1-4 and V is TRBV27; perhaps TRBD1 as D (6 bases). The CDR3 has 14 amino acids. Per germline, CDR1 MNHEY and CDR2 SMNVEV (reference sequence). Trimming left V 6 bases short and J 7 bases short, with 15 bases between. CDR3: CASRPNRDGEKLFF. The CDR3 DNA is TGTGCCAGCAGACCGAACAGGGACGGTGAAAAACTGTTTTTT.

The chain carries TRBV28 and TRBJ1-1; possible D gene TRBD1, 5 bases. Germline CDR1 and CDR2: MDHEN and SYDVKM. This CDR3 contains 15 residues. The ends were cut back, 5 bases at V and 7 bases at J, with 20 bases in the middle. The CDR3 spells CASSAGTAALREAFF. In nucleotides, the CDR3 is TGTGCCAGCAGTGCCGGGACGGCAGCTTTACGTGAAGCTTTCTTT.

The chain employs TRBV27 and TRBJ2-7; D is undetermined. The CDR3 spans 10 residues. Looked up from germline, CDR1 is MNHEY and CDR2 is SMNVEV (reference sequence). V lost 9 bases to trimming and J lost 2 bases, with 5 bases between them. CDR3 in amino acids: CARLPYEQYF. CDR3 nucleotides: TGTGCCAGACTACCCTACGAGCAGTACTTC.

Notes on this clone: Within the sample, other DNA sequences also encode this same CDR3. Here the CDR3 DNA reads TGTGCCAGCCGAGGGGGCAGGGGCAATCAGCCCCAGCATTTT. The encoded protein is CASRGGRGNQPQHF. The chain recombines TRBV27 with TRBJ1-5, with 7 nucleotides matching TRBD1. Germline assignment: CDR1 MNHEY and CDR2 SMNVEV (reference sequence). Trimming took 8 bases from V and 2 from J; bases not matched to a gene: 6. The CDR3 spans 14 residues.

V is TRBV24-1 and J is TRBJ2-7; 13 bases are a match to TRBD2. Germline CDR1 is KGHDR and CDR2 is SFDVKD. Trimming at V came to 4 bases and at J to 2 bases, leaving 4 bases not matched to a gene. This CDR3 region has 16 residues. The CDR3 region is CATSDSGLAGAYEQYF. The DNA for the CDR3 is TGTGCCACCAGTGACTCCGGACTAGCGGGAGCCTACGAGCAGTACTTC.

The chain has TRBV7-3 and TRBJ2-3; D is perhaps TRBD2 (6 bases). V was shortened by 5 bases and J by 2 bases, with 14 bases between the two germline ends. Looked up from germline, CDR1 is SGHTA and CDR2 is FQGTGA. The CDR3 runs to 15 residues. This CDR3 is CASSLRTKATDTQYF. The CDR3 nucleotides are TGTGCCAGCAGCCTGAGGACTAAGGCCACAGATACGCAGTATTTT.

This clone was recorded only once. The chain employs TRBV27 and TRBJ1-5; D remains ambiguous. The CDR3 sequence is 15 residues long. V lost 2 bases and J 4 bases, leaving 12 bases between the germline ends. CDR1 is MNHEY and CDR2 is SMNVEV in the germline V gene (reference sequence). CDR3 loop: CASSLNSYSNQPQHF. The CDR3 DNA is TGTGCCAGCAGTTTAAACAGCTATTCGAATCAGCCCCAGCATTTT.

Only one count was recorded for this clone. The CDR3 DNA is TGTGCCAGTAGTATAGATCGACAGGTTGGACTCAATCAGCCCCAGCATTTT. Protein sequence: CASSIDRQVGLNQPQHF. V is TRBV19 and J is TRBJ1-5, with a tentative D call TRBD1 (6 bases). V was cut by 0 bases and J by 3 bases, with 15 bases left in between. Germline CDR1 LNHDA, CDR2 SQIVND (reference sequence). The CDR3 has 17 amino acids.

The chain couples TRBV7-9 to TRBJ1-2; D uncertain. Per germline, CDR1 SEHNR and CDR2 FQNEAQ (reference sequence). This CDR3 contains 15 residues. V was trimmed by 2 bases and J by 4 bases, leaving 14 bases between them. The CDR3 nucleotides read TGTGCCAGCAGCTTACGAGACACACTCCCCTATGGCTACACCTTC. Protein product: CASSLRDTLPYGYTF.

CDR3 amino acids: CASSTGLRGRDTEAFF. The CDR3 DNA sequence: TGTGCCAGCAGTACGGGGCTCAGGGGAAGGGACACTGAAGCTTTCTTT. The gene calls are TRBV5-4 and TRBJ1-1; D might be TRBD1 (6 bases). Germline CDR1 SGHNT, CDR2 YYREEE (reference sequence). The V and J ends lost 5 bases and 3 bases respectively, with 20 bases between them. CDR3 length: 16 amino acids.

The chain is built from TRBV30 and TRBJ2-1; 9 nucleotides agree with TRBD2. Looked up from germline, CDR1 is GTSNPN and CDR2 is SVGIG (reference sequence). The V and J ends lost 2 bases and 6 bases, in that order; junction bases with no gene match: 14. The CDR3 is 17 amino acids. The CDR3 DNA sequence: TGTGCCTGGAGTCTTTCCCAACTAGCGGGTAGGATCAATGAGCAGTTCTTC. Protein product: CAWSLSQLAGRINEQFF.

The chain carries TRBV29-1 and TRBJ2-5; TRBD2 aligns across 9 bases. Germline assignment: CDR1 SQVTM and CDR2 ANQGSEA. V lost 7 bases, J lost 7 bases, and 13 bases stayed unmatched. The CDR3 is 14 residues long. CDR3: CSGIAGATAGTQYF. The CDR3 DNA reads TGCAGCGGAATAGCGGGAGCGACCGCCGGGACCCAGTACTTC.

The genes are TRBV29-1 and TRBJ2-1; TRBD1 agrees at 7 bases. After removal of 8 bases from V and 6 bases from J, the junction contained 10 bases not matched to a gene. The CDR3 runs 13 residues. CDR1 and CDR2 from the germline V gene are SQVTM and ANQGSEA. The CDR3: CSHRDSSRNEQFF. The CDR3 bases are TGCAGCCACCGGGACAGCAGTCGCAATGAGCAGTTCTTC.

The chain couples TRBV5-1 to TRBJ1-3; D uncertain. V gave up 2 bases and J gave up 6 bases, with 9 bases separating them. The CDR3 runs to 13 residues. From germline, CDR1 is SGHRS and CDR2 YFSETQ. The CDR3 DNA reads TGCGCCAGCAGCTTCAACCCCGAAAACACCATATATTTT. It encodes CASSFNPENTIYF.

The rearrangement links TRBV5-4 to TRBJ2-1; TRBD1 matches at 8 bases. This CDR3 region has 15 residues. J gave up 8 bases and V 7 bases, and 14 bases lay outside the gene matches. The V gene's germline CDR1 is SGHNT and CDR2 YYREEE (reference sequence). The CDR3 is CASFSRDRGVDEQFF. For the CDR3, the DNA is TGTGCCAGCTTCTCTCGAGACAGGGGTGTGGATGAGCAGTTCTTC.

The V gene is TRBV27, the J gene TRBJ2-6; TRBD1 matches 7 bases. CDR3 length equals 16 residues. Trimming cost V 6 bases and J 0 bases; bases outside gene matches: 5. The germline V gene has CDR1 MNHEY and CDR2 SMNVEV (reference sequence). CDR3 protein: CASRKGDSSGANVLTF. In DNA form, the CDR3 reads TGTGCCAGCAGAAAGGGGGACAGCTCTGGGGCCAACGTCCTGACTTTC.

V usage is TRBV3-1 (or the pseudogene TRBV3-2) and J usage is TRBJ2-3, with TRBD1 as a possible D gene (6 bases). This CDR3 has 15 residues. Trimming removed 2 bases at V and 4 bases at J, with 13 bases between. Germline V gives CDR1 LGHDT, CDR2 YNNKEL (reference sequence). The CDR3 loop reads CASSQKSQGPDTQYF. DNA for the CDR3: TGTGCCAGCAGCCAAAAGTCACAGGGCCCAGATACGCAGTATTTT.

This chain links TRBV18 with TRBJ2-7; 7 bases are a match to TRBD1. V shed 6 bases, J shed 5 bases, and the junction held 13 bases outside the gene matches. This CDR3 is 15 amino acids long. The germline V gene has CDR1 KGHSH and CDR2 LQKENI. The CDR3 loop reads CASSVDRDLSDEQYF. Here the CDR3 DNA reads TGTGCCAGCTCCGTAGACAGGGATTTGTCGGACGAGCAGTACTTC. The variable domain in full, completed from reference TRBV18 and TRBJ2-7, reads NAGVMQNPRHLVRRRGQEARLRCSPMKGHSHVYWYRQLPEEGLKFMVYLQKENIIDESGMPKERFSAEFPKEGPSILRIQQVVRGDSAAYFCASSVDRDLSDEQYFGPGTRLTVT.

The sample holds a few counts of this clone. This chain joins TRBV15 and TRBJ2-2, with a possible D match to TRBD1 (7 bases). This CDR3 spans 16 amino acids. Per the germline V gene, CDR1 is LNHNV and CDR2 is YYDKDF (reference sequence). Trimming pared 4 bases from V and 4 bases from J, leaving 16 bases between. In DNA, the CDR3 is TGTGCCACCAGCACTGGGGGGACAGCCTTCACCGGGGAGCTGTTTTTT. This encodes CATSTGGTAFTGELFF. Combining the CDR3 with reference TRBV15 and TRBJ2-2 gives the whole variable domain DAMVIQNPRYQVTQFGKPVTLSCSQTLNHNVMYWYQQKSSQAPKLLFHYYDKDFNNEADTPDNFQSRRPNTSFCFLDIRSPGLGDTAMYLCATSTGGTAFTGELFFGEGSRLTVL.

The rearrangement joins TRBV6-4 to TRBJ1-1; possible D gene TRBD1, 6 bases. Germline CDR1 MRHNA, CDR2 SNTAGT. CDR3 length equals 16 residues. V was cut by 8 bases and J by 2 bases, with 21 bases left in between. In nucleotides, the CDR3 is TGTGCCAGCCGGAGTGACCCGATGACAGGAAACACTGAAGCTTTCTTT. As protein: CASRSDPMTGNTEAFF.

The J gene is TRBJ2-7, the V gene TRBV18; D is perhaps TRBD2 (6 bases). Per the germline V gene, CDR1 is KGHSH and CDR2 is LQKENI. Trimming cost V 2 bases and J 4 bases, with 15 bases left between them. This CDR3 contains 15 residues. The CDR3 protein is CASSPSAGSEYEQYF. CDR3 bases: TGTGCCAGCTCACCATCGGCGGGAAGCGAATACGAGCAGTACTTC.

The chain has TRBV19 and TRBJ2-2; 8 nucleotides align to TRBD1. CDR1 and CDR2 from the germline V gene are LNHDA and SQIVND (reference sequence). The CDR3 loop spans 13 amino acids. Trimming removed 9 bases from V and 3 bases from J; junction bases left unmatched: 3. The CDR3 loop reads CASDRGDTGELFF. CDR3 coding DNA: TGTGCCAGCGACAGGGGTGACACCGGGGAGCTGTTTTTT.